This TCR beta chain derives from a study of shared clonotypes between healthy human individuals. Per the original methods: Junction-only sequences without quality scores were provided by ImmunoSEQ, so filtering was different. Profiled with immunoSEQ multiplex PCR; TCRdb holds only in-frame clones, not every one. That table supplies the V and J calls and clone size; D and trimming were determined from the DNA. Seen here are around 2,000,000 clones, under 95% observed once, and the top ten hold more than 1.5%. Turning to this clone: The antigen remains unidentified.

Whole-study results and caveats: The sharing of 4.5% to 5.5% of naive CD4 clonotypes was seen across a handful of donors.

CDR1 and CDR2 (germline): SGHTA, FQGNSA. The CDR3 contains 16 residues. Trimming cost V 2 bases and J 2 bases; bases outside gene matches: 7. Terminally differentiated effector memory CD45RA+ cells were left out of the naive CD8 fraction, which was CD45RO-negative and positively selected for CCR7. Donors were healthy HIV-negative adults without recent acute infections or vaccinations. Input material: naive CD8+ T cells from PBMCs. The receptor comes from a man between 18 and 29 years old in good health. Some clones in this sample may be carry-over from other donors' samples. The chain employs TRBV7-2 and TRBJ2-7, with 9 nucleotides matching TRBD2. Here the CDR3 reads CASSLSPSGGPYEQYF. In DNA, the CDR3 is TGTGCCAGCAGCTTAAGCCCAAGCGGGGGGCCCTACGAGCAGTACTTC.